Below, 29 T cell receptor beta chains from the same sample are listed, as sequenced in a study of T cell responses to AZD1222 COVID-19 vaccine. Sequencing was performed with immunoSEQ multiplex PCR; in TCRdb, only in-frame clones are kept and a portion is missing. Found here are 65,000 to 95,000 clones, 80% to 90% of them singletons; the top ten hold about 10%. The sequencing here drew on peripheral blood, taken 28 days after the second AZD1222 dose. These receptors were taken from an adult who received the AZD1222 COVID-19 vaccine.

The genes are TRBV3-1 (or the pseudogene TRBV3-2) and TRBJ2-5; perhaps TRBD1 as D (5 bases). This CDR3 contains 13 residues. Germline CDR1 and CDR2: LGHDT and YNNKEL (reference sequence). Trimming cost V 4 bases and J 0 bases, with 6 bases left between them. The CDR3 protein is CASSRRDQETQYF. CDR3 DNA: TGTGCCAGCAGCCGCAGGGACCAAGAGACCCAGTACTTC.

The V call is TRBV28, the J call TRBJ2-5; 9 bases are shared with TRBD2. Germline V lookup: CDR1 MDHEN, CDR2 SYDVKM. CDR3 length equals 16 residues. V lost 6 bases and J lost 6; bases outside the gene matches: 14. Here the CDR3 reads CASSDPSGARSKTQYF. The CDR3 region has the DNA TGTGCCAGCAGCGACCCTAGCGGGGCCCGGTCAAAGACCCAGTACTTC.

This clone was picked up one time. The CDR3 DNA follows: TGTGCCAGCAGTCGGGTACCGGGACAGAGCTACGAGCAGTACTTC. Amino acid sequence: CASSRVPGQSYEQYF. This chain uses TRBV28 with TRBJ2-7; 7 bases match TRBD1. With V trimmed by 5 bases and J by 3 bases, 10 bases remained unmatched. The length of the CDR3 is 15 residues. CDR1 and CDR2 from the germline V gene are MDHEN and SYDVKM.

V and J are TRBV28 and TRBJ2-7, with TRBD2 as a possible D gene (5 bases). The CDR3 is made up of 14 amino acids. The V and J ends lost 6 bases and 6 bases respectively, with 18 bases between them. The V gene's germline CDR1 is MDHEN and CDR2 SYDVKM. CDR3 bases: TGTGCCAGCAGCCTATCCGGATCCGGGGTCGAGCAGTACTTC. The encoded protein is CASSLSGSGVEQYF.

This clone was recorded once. The CDR3 coding sequence is TGTGCCAGCAGCAAAGCCGAGGGGATCCAGCCCCAGCATTTT. Residues: CASSKAEGIQPQHF. The gene calls are TRBV21-1 and TRBJ1-5. TRBV21-1 is designated a pseudogene. The CDR3 has 14 residues.

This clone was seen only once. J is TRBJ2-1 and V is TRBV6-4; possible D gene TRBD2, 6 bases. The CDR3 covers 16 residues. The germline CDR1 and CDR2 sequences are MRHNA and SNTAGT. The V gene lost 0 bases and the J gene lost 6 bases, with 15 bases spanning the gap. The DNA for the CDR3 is TGTGCCAGCAGTGACTCGACTAGTGATGAAGTCAATGAGCAGTTCTTC. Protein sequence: CASSDSTSDEVNEQFF.

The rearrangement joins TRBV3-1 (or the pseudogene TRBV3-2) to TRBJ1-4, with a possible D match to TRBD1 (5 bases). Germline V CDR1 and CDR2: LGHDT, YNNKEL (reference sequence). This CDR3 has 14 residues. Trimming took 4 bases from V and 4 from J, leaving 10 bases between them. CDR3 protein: CASSLTERNEKLFF. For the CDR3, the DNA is TGTGCCAGCAGCCTGACAGAGCGTAATGAAAAACTGTTTTTT.

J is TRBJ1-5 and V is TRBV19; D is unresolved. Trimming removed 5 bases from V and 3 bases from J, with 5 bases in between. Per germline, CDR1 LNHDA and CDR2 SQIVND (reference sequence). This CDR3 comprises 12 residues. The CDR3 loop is CASSLFNQPQHF. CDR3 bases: TGTGCCAGTAGTCTCTTCAATCAGCCCCAGCATTTT.

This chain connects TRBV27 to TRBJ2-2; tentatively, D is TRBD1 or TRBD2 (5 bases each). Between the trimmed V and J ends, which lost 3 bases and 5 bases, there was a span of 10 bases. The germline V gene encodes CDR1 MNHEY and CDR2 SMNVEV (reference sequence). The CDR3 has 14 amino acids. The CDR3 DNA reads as TGTGCCAGCAGTTTGTGGGACGGAACCGGGGAGCTGTTTTTT. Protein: CASSLWDGTGELFF.

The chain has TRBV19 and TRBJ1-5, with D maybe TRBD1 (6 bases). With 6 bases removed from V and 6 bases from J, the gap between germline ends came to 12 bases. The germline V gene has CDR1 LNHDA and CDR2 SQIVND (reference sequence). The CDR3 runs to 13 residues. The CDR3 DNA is TGTGCCAGTAGGGGACAAGAGGGTCAGCCCCAGCATTTT. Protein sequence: CASRGQEGQPQHF.

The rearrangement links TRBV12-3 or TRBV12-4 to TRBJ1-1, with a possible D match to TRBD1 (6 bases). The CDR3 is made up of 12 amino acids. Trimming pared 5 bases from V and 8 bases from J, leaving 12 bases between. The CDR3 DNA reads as TGTGCCAGCAGTCGACTCGGGACAGAAGCTTTCTTT. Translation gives CASSRLGTEAFF.

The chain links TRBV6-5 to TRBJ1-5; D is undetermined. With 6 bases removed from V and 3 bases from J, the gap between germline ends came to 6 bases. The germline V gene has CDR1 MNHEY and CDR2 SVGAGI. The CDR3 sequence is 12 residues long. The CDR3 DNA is TGTGCCAGCAGCCCCTCCAATCAGCCCCAGCATTTT. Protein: CASSPSNQPQHF.

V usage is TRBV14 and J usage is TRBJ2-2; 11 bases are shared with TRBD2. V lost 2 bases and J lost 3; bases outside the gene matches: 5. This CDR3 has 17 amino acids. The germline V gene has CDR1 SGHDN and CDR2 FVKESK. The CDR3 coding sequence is TGTGCCAGCAGCCAAACGACTAGCGGGGCATACACCGGGGAGCTGTTTTTT. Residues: CASSQTTSGAYTGELFF. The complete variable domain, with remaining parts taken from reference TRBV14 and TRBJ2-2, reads EAGVTQFPSHSVIEKGQTVTLRCDPISGHDNLYWYRRVMGKEIKFLLHFVKESKQDESGMPNNRFLAERTGGTYSTLKVQPAELEDSGVYFCASSQTTSGAYTGELFFGEGSRLTVL.

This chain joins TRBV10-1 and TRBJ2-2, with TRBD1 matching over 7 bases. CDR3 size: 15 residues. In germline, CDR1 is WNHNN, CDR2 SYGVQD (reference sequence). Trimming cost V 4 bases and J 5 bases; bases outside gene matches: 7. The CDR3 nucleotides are TGCGCCAGCAGTGTAAGACAGGGACGTACCGGGGAGCTGTTTTTT. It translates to CASSVRQGRTGELFF.

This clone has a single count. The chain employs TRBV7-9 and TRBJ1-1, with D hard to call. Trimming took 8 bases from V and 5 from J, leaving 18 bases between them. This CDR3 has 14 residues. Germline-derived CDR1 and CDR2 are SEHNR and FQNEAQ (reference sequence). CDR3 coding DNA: TGTGCCAGCTCTCCCTACAGACACGGTACTGAAGCTTTCTTT. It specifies CASSPYRHGTEAFF.

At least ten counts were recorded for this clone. In nucleotides, the CDR3 is TGTGCCTCTAGGGACCGCCGATCAACTAATGAAAAACTGTTTTTT. Encoded protein: CASRDRRSTNEKLFF. V is TRBV2 and J is TRBJ1-4; weak D call: TRBD1 (5 bases). This CDR3 has 15 amino acids. Germline V gene lookup returns CDR1 SNHLY and CDR2 FYNNEI. Between the trimmed V and J ends, which lost 11 bases and 0 bases, there was a span of 16 bases.

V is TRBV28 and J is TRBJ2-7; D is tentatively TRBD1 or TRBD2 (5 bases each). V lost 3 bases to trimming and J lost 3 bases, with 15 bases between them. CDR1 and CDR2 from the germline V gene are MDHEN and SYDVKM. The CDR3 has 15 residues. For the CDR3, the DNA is TGTGCCAGCAGTTTTCAGGGACCCCTAAGCTACGAGCAGTACTTC. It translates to CASSFQGPLSYEQYF.

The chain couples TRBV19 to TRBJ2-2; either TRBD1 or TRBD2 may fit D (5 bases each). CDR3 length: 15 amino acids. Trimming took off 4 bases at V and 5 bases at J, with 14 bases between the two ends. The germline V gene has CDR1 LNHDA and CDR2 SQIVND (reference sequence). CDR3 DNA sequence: TGTGCCAGTAGTACGGGGACCCGCGGGACCGGGGAGCTGTTTTTT. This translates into CASSTGTRGTGELFF.

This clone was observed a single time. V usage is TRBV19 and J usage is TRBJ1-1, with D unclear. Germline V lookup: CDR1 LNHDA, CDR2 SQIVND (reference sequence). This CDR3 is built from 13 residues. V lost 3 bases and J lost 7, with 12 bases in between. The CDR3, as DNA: TGTGCCAGTAGTATTACTGGGGTAGGTGAAGCTTTCTTT. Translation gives CASSITGVGEAFF.

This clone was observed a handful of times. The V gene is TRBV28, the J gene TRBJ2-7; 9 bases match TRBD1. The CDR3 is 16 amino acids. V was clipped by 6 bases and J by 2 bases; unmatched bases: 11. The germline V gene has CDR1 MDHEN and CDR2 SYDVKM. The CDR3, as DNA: TGTGCCAGCAGACTTGCCGGGACAGGGTACCCCTACGAGCAGTACTTC. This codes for CASRLAGTGYPYEQYF.

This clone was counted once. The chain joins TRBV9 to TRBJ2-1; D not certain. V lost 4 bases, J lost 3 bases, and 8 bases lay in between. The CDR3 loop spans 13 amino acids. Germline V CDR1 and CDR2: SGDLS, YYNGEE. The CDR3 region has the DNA TGTGCCAGCAGCCTTAGAGACTACAATGAGCAGTTCTTC. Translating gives CASSLRDYNEQFF.

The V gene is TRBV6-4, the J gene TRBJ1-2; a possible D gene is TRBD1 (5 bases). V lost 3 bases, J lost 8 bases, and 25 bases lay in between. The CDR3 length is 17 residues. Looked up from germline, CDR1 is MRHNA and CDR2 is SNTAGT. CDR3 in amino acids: CASSEGAGTVPYVGYTF. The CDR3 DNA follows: TGTGCCAGCAGTGAAGGGGCTGGGACGGTGCCATACGTCGGCTACACCTTC.

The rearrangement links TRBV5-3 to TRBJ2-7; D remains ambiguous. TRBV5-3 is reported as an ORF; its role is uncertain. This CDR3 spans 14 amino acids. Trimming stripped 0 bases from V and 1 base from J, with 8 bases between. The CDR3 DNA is TGTGCCAGAAGCTTGGACAGTAAATCCTACGAGCAGTACTTC. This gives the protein CARSLDSKSYEQYF.

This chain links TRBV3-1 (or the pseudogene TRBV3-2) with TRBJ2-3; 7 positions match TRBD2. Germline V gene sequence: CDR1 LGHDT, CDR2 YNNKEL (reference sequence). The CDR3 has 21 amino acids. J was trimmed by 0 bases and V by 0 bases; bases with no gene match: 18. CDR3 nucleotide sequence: TGTGCCAGCAGCCAAGAAGGAGGGAGACTCGAGCCGGGACTAAGCACAGATACGCAGTATTTT. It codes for CASSQEGGRLEPGLSTDTQYF.

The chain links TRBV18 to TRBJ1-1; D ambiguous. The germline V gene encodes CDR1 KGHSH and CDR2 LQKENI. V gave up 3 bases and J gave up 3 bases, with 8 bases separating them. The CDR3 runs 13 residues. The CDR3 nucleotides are TGTGCCAGCTCACCTAAACAAGACACTGAAGCTTTCTTT. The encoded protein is CASSPKQDTEAFF. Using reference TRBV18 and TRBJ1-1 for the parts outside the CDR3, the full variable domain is NAGVMQNPRHLVRRRGQEARLRCSPMKGHSHVYWYRQLPEEGLKFMVYLQKENIIDESGMPKERFSAEFPKEGPSILRIQQVVRGDSAAYFCASSPKQDTEAFFGQGTRLTVV.

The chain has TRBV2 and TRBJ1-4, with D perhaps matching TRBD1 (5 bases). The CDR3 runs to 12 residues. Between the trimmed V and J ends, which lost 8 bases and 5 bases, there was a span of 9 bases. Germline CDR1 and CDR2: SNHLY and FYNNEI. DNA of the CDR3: TGTGCCAGCGGGACGGTGAATGAAAAACTGTTTTTT. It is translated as CASGTVNEKLFF.

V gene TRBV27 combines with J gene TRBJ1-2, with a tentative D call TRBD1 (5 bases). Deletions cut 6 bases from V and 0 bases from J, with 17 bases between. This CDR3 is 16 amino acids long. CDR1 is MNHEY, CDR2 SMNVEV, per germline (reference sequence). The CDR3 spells CASSRQRGEANYGYTF. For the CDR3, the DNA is TGTGCCAGCAGCCGCCAACGGGGCGAGGCTAACTATGGCTACACCTTC.

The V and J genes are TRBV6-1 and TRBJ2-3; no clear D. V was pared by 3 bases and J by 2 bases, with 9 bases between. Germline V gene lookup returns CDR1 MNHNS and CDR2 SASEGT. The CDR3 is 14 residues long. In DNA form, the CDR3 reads TGTGCCAGCAGTGAGGGTTACGCCACAGATACGCAGTATTTT. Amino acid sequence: CASSEGYATDTQYF.

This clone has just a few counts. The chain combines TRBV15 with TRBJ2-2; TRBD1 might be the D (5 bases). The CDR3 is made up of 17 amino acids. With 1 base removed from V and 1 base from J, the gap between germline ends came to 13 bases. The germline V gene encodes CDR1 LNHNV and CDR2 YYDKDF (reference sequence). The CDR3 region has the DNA TGTGCCACCAGCAGAGGTGGGGCGGCTCTGAACACCGGGGAGCTGTTTTTT. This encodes CATSRGGAALNTGELFF.